This is a list of T cell receptor beta chains from one sample in a study of PD-L1 blockade in urothelial cancer. Profiled with immunoSEQ multiplex PCR; TCRdb holds only in-frame clones, not every one. The table lists 85,000 to 95,000 clones, more than 70% of them singletons. The specimen comprised PBMCs, sampled around atezolizumab (anti-PD-L1) treatment. All receptors come from a woman aged 80 or over with urothelial cancer. Both conserved end residues are part of each CDR3. D genes are given only for firm matches. Size tells how often a clone was seen (once, few, many) or the class of an expanded clone, and some rows leave it out.

d_call,j_call,v_call,cdr3_length,clone_size,cdr3_aa,cdr3_nt
.,TRBJ2-3,TRBV6-6,13,.,CASSYGARDTQYF,TGTGCCAGCAGTTACGGGGCTCGAGATACGCAGTATTTT
.,TRBJ1-3,TRBV2,15,.,CASSPTGTPGNTIYF,TGTGCCAGCAGCCCGACCGGGACACCAGGAAACACCATATATTTT
.,TRBJ2-7,TRBV10-3,12,.,CAISEPGEEQYF,TGTGCCATCAGTGAACCAGGGGAAGAGCAGTACTTC
.,TRBJ1-1,TRBV6-5,14,once,CASRPPRGNTEAFF,TGTGCCAGCAGACCCCCTCGGGGGAACACTGAAGCTTTCTTT
TRBD2,TRBJ2-1,TRBV10-1,19,.,CASSQGLAGGPSQYNEQFF,TGCGCCAGCAGTCAGGGACTAGCGGGAGGGCCGTCCCAGTACAATGAGCAGTTCTTC
.,TRBJ2-5,TRBV6-5,12,.,CASSQYQETQYF,TGTGCCAGCAGTCAGTACCAAGAGACCCAGTACTTC
TRBD1,TRBJ1-2,TRBV11-2,17,.,CASSSPAGQEKYYGYTF,TGTGCCAGCAGCTCCCCCGCTGGACAGGAAAAATACTATGGCTACACCTTC
.,TRBJ2-1,TRBV5-1,16,.,CASSFPRGGVYNEQFF,TGCGCCAGCAGCTTCCCCCGTGGCGGGGTCTACAATGAGCAGTTCTTC
TRBD1,TRBJ1-1,TRBV5-6,14,.,CASSGDRGSGVAFF,TGTGCCAGCAGCGGGGACAGGGGGAGCGGGGTGGCTTTCTTT
.,TRBJ1-1,TRBV7-6,16,once,CASSLGRGREDTEAFF,TGTGCCAGCAGCTTAGGCAGAGGCAGGGAGGATACTGAAGCTTTCTTT
TRBD2,TRBJ2-1,TRBV6-4,15,once,CASSETSGRARRQFF,TGTGCCAGCAGTGAAACCAGCGGGAGGGCCAGGAGGCAGTTCTTC
.,TRBJ1-4,TRBV20-1,11,.,CSASMGEKLFF,TGCAGTGCGTCCATGGGCGAAAAACTGTTTTTT
.,TRBJ2-5,TRBV4-1,16,.,CASSQERQGFQETQYF,TGCGCCAGCAGCCAAGAAAGGCAGGGCTTCCAAGAGACCCAGTACTTC
.,TRBJ1-2,TRBV27,16,.,CASSFFLDSNPSGYTF,TGTGCCAGCAGTTTTTTCCTGGACAGCAATCCGTCCGGCTACACCTTC
TRBD2,TRBJ2-1,TRBV5-1,16,.,CASSLLTSGRVDEQFF,TGCGCCAGCAGCTTGCTGACTAGCGGGAGGGTGGATGAGCAGTTCTTC
TRBD1,TRBJ1-1,TRBV5-1,15,.,CASSLVDRGTTEAFF,TGCGCCAGCAGCTTGGTGGACAGGGGAACAACTGAAGCTTTCTTT
TRBD1,TRBJ1-4,TRBV4-1,15,.,CASRSYRGQEEKLFF,TGCGCCAGCCGGAGTTACAGGGGGCAGGAAGAAAAACTGTTTTTT
.,TRBJ1-3,TRBV5-1,13,.,CASSSGQGNTIYF,TGCGCCAGCAGCTCAGGACAGGGAAACACCATATATTTT
.,TRBJ2-5,TRBV6-1,13,.,CASSERVLETQYF,TGTGCCAGCAGTGAGAGGGTATTAGAGACCCAGTACTTC
.,TRBJ1-1,TRBV5-1,17,once,CASSLAGGTTKNTEAFF,TGCGCCAGCAGCTTGGCCGGGGGGACGACTAAGAACACTGAAGCTTTCTTT
TRBD1,TRBJ1-2,TRBV29-1,12,.,CSVDPGQGGYTF,TGCAGCGTTGACCCTGGACAGGGGGGCTACACCTTC
TRBD2,TRBJ2-3,TRBV6-1,19,.,CASSERWTSGRYGTDTQYF,TGTGCCAGCAGTGAACGTTGGACTAGCGGGAGATATGGCACAGATACGCAGTATTTT
.,TRBJ2-7,TRBV9,15,.,CASSVDSSSSYEQYF,TGTGCCAGCAGCGTAGATAGCAGCAGCTCCTACGAGCAGTACTTC
TRBD1,TRBJ2-1,TRBV11-1,18,.,CASSFGQRGLSFVDEQFF,TGTGCCAGCAGCTTTGGCCAAAGGGGGCTTAGTTTCGTTGATGAGCAGTTCTTC
.,TRBJ1-1,TRBV7-9,13,.,CASSLDTDTEAFF,TGTGCCAGCAGTCTCGACACAGACACTGAAGCTTTCTTT
.,TRBJ2-3,TRBV5-1,17,.,CASSQTRGGHSTDTQYF,TGCGCCAGCAGCCAGACACGCGGGGGCCATTCCACAGATACGCAGTATTTT
.,TRBJ2-5,TRBV19,15,.,CASSIDSGRRETQYF,TGTGCCAGTAGTATAGATTCCGGGAGAAGGGAGACCCAGTACTTC
TRBD2,TRBJ2-5,TRBV5-4,16,.,CASSLATSGGGETQYF,TGTGCCAGCAGCTTGGCCACTAGCGGAGGGGGAGAGACCCAGTACTTC
.,TRBJ1-2,TRBV30,12,few,CACWRRLYGYTF,TGTGCCTGTTGGAGGCGACTCTATGGCTACACCTTC
TRBD2,TRBJ2-1,TRBV5-6,17,.,CASSSLTSASSYNEQFF,TGTGCCAGCAGCTCGTTGACTAGCGCGAGCTCCTACAATGAGCAGTTCTTC
.,TRBJ2-1,TRBV29-1,15,.,CSALPRGLIYNEQFF,TGCAGCGCTTTGCCCCGAGGCTTAATCTACAATGAGCAGTTCTTC
.,TRBJ2-3,TRBV6-6,14,.,CASSRVTLTDTQYF,TGTGCCAGCAGTAGAGTGACACTCACAGATACGCAGTATTTT